This T cell receptor (beta chain) was retrieved from a study of OX40 agonist ivuxolimab in advanced cancers. As for the study in general: Patients were given ivuxolimab, an antibody that agonizes OX40 (CD134).

About this clone: Its antigen is unidentified.

This CDR3 region has 14 residues. Per the germline V gene, CDR1 is MNHEY and CDR2 is SVGAGI. Trimming removed 2 bases from V and 1 base from J; junction bases left unmatched: 2. Overall study results and limits: The average count of expanded clones was higher among CD8+ T cells than among CD4+. At doses 0.1 to 3.0 mg/kg, CD4+ and CD8+ clones expanded.

The repertoire was sequenced with immunoSEQ multiplex PCR; TCRdb's copy has only in-frame clones and lacks some. The sample carries 65,000 to 100,000 clones, approximately 94% recorded once. The investigators sampled blood at baseline, at cycle 4 day 1, and at cycle 7 day 1. This sequence joins TRBV6-5 and TRBJ2-7; TRBD1 matches at 7 bases. The clonotype originates from an adult with an advanced solid tumor such as melanoma, head and neck, liver or kidney cancer. The sample was CD4+ or CD8+ T cells sorted from blood, taken in a trial of the OX40 agonist ivuxolimab. The CDR3 region is CASSYRDSSYEQYF. The CDR3 DNA reads TGTGCCAGCAGTTACCGGGACAGTTCCTACGAGCAGTACTTC.